Sequencing of this T cell receptor beta chain was carried out in a study of cytomegalovirus exposure and HLA in healthy donors. The PCR was carried out with 60 Vbeta primers and 13 Jbeta primers. Assay: immunoSEQ multiplex PCR; the TCRdb copy retains only in-frame clones and omits some. The table has roughly 100,000 clones, over 60% seen once. About this clone itself: Its target is unknown. This specimen includes other DNA sequences encoding the same CDR3.

Trimming removed 3 bases from V and 4 bases from J; junction bases left unmatched: 6. This CDR3 region has 15 residues. Germline CDR1 is MNHNS and CDR2 is SASEGT. Study-wide results and caveats: Later analysis indicated greater clonal expansion among HLA-associated TCR beta chains than among equally common other chains. As a later analysis showed, a missense DCLRE1C variant was linked to trimming of TCR beta V- and J-genes.

The V call is TRBV6-1, the J call TRBJ2-1; 7 bases are a match to TRBD1. This TCR derives from a male donor in good health and CMV-seropositive. The sequenced sample was PBMCs. CDR3 bases: TGTGCCAGCAGTGAGTACCGGGACAGATACAATGAGCAGTTCTTC. As protein: CASSEYRDRYNEQFF.